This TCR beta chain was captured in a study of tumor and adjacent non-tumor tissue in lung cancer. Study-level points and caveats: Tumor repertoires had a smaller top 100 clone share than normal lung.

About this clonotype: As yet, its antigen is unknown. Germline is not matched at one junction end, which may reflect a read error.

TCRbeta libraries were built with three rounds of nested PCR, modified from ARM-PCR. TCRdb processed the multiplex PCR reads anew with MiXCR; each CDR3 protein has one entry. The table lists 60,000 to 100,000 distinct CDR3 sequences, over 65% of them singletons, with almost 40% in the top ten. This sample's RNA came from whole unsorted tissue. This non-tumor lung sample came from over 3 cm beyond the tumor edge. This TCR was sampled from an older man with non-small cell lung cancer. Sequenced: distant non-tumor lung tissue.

CDR3 nucleotide sequence: TGTGCTAGCAGTTCGAGCTCCTATAATTCACACCTCCACTTT. Translated, it gives CASSSSSYNSHLHF. V gene TRBV6-6 combines with J gene TRBJ1-6, with D hard to call. In germline, CDR1 is MNHNY, CDR2 SVGAGI (reference sequence). The CDR3 contains 14 residues.